This TCR beta chain originates from a study of blood T cell repertoires in COVID-19. A single count supports this clone. The CDR3 extends over 17 amino acids. The germline gives CDR1 SGHAT, CDR2 FQNNGV. V lost 4 bases and J lost 2; bases outside the gene matches: 3. Produced via immunoSEQ multiplex PCR; TCRdb's table is partial and in-frame only. Of fewer than 300,000 clones in the sample, around 90% are singletons; the top ten hold 1% to 1.3%. Specimen: PBMCs or T cells enriched from blood (not recorded which). The receptor was isolated from a woman aged 25 to 39 who had recovered from COVID-19. The J gene is TRBJ2-3, the V gene TRBV11-2; 16 nucleotides line up with TRBD2. CDR3 in amino acids: CASSSGLAGGPTDTQYF. CDR3 bases: TGTGCCAGCAGCTCGGGACTAGCGGGAGGGCCCACAGATACGCAGTATTTT.